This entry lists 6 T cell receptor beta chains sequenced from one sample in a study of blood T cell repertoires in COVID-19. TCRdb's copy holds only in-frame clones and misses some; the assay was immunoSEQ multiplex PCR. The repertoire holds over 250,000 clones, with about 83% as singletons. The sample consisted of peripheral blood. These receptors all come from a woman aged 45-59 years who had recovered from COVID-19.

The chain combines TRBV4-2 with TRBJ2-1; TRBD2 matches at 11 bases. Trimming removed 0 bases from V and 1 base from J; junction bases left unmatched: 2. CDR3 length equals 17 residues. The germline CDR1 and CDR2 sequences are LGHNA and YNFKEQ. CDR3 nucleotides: TGTGCCAGCAGCCAAGATCTAGCGGGGGGTTCCTACAATGAGCAGTTCTTC. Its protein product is CASSQDLAGGSYNEQFF.

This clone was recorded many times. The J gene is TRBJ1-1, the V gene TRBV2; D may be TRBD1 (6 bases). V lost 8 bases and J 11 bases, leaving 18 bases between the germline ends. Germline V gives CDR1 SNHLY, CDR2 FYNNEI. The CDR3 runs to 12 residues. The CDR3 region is CASRLTGTTAFF. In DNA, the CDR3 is TGTGCCAGCCGGTTGACCGGGACAACGGCTTTCTTT.

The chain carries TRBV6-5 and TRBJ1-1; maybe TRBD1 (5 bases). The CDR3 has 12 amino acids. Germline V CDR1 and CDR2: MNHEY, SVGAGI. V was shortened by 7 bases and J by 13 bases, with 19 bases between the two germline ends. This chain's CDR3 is CASNPGGTADFF. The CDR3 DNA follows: TGTGCCAGCAACCCGGGGGGTACTGCGGATTTCTTT.

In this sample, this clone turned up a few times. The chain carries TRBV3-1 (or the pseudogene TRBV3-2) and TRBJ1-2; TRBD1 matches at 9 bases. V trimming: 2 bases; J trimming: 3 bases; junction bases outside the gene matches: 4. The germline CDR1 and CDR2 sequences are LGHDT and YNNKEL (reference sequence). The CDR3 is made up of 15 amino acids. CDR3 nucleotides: TGTGCCAGCAGCCAATGGGACAGGGTGGACTATGGCTACACCTTC. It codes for CASSQWDRVDYGYTF.

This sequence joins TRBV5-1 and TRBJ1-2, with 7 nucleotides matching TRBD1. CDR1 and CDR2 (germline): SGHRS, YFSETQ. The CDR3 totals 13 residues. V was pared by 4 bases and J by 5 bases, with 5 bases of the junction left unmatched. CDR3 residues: CASSRDSGYGYTF. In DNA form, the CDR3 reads TGCGCCAGCAGCCGGGACAGCGGTTATGGCTACACCTTC.

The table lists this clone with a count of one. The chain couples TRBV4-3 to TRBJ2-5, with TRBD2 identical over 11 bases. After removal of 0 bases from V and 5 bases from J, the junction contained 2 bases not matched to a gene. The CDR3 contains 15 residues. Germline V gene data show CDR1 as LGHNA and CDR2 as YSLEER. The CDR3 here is CASSQEASGGETQYF. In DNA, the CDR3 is TGCGCCAGCAGCCAAGAAGCTAGCGGGGGGGAGACCCAGTACTTC.